The 13 T cell receptor beta chains in this list originate from one sample, sequenced in a study of T cell repertoires in cytomegalovirus infection. MiXCR, run by TCRdb on the reads, gives a single entry per CDR3 protein. The sample records roughly 760,000 distinct CDR3 sequences, 35% to 40% being singletons. Sequencing was carried out using PBMCs. The receptor source for this set is a human donor in good health (CMV status not recorded). Some clones in this sample may be carry-over from other donors' samples.

The sample holds many counts of this clonotype. This rearrangement joins TRBV6-5 to TRBJ1-6, with D perhaps TRBD1 (6 bases). The V gene lost 0 bases and the J gene lost 9 bases, with 15 bases spanning the gap. This CDR3 contains 16 residues. Germline-derived CDR1 and CDR2 are MNHEY and SVGAGI. The DNA for the CDR3 is TGTGCCAGCAGTTACTCGACAACAGGGCTTACTTCACCCCTCCACTTT. Translation: CASSYSTTGLTSPLHF.

This clonotype came up once. No conserved phenylalanine or tryptophan is present at the end of the CDR3, so a read error is the likely explanation. The chain is built from TRBV28 and TRBJ1-6; 9 bases map to TRBD1. The CDR3 sequence is 22 residues long. The V segment lost 5 bases and the J segment 11 bases; nucleotides outside the gene matches: 31. Germline V gene lookup returns CDR1 MDHEN and CDR2 SYDVKM. This CDR3 is CASSPAGQGIEDFLGGRTPLHC. The CDR3 DNA is TGTGCCAGCAGTCCCGCGGGACAGGGTATCGAAGATTTCCTAGGCGGAAGGACACCCCTCCACTGT.

The J gene is TRBJ1-2, the V gene TRBV5-1, with D unresolved. The CDR3 is 14 amino acids. Trimming took 0 bases from V and 3 from J, leaving 9 bases between them. Per the germline V gene, CDR1 is SGHRS and CDR2 is YFSETQ. In DNA, the CDR3 is TGCGCCAGCAGCTTGGGGGCTAACGACTATGGCTACACCTTC. This translates into CASSLGANDYGYTF.

The genes are TRBV20-1 and TRBJ2-7; no clear D. Germline V lookup: CDR1 DFQATT, CDR2 SNEGSKA (reference sequence). Trimming left V 5 bases short and J 1 base short, with 9 bases between. CDR3 length: 12 residues. The CDR3 bases are TGCAGTGCTTCCCTGGATTCCTACGAGCAGTACTTC. Translating it yields CSASLDSYEQYF.

This clonotype was found a few times. The chain employs TRBV10-2 and TRBJ2-6; a weak D match, TRBD2 (5 bases). The germline CDR1 and CDR2 sequences are WSHSY and SAAADI. This CDR3 spans 16 amino acids. Trimming took 3 bases from V and 4 from J, leaving 13 bases between them. The CDR3 loop reads CASSDPPGIGANVLTF. The CDR3 nucleotides are TGCGCCAGCAGTGACCCCCCGGGGATCGGGGCCAACGTCCTGACTTTC.

This clonotype has just a few counts. V usage is TRBV7-9 and J usage is TRBJ1-6; D is uncertain. The length of the CDR3 is 17 residues. The V gene lost 6 bases and the J gene lost 0 bases, with 15 bases spanning the gap. Germline V CDR1 and CDR2: SEHNR, FQNEAQ (reference sequence). The CDR3 coding sequence is TGTGCCAGCAGGGATGTGGGCACCAGCTCCTATAATTCACCCCTCCACTTT. The encoded protein is CASRDVGTSSYNSPLHF.

This clonotype was detected a few times. The CDR3 loop reads CASSYPFSPLHF. The CDR3 DNA sequence: TGTGCCAGCAGTTACCCGTTTTCACCCCTCCACTTT. The chain uses TRBV6-5 and TRBJ1-6; D is ambiguous. The germline V gene has CDR1 MNHEY and CDR2 SVGAGI. This CDR3 has 12 amino acids. V was pared by 2 bases and J by 9 bases, with 5 bases between.

This clonotype was observed a few times. This CDR3 reads CATSRGNQPQHF. The CDR3 region has the DNA TGTGCCACCAGCAGAGGAAACCAGCCCCAGCATTTT. The V and J genes are TRBV15 and TRBJ1-5; D unclear. The V end lost 1 base, the J end lost 7 bases, and 5 bases lay between the germline ends. CDR3 length: 12 residues. Germline V gene sequence: CDR1 LNHNV, CDR2 YYDKDF (reference sequence).

This chain uses TRBV6-6 with TRBJ1-1; D is unclear. The CDR3 is made up of 12 amino acids. Germline assignment: CDR1 MNHNY and CDR2 SVGAGI (reference sequence). The V end was cut by 5 bases, the J end by 5 bases, with 9 bases between. CDR3 region: CASSNIGTEAFF. The CDR3 nucleotides are TGTGCCAGCAGTAATATCGGAACTGAAGCTTTCTTT.

This clonotype was recorded only once. The chain joins TRBV6-6 to TRBJ2-4; 12 positions agree with TRBD2. Germline V gene data show CDR1 as MNHNY and CDR2 as SVGAGI (reference sequence). The trim removed 6 bases at V and 9 bases at J, leaving 15 bases unmatched. The CDR3 covers 17 residues. The CDR3 nucleotides are TGTGCCAGCAGGGGAACCGGGACTAGCGGGCCGAGAATCATTCAGTACTTC. Protein product: CASRGTGTSGPRIIQYF.

The table lists this clonotype with a few counts. The CDR3 DNA reads as TGTGCCAGCACGAGGAGGGAGGCGAGGAACACTGAAGCTTTCTTT. Its protein product is CASTRREARNTEAFF. V and J are TRBV28 and TRBJ1-1; D is unresolved. Trimming took 7 bases from V and 1 from J, leaving 16 bases between them. Germline CDR1 MDHEN, CDR2 SYDVKM. The CDR3 spans 15 residues.

Concerning this clonotype itself: Sequence at one end of the junction differs from germline and may be a read error. The gene calls are TRBV14 and TRBJ2-7; D is uncertain. The CDR3 extends over 9 amino acids. CDR1 is SGHDN and CDR2 is FVKESK in the germline V gene. This CDR3 reads CASSQGHFF. The CDR3 nucleotides are TGTGCCAGCAGCCAAGGACATTTCTTC.

The chain links TRBV20-1 to TRBJ1-1, with D perhaps matching TRBD1 (6 bases). V lost 8 bases and J 1 base, leaving 11 bases between the germline ends. Per germline, CDR1 DFQATT and CDR2 SNEGSKA (reference sequence). The CDR3 is 12 amino acids. CDR3 residues: CSQDSQNTEAFF. CDR3 DNA sequence: TGCAGTCAGGACAGCCAGAACACTGAAGCTTTCTTT.